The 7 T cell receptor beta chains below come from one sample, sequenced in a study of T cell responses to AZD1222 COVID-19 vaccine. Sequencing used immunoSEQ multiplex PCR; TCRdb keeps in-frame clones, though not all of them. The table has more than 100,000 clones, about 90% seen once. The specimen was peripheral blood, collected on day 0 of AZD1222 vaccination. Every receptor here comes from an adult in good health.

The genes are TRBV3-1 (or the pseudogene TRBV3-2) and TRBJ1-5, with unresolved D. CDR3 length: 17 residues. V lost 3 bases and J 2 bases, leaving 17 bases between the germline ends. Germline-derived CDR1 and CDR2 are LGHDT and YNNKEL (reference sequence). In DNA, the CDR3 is TGTGCCAGCAGCCAGGGCACCCCCTTTTTGGGCAATCAGCCCCAGCATTTT. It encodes CASSQGTPFLGNQPQHF.

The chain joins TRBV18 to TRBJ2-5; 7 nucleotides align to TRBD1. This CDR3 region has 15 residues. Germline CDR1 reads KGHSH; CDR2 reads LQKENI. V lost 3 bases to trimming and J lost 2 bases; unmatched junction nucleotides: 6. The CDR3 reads CASSPARGLQETQYF. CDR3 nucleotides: TGTGCCAGCTCACCGGCGAGGGGGCTGCAAGAGACCCAGTACTTC.

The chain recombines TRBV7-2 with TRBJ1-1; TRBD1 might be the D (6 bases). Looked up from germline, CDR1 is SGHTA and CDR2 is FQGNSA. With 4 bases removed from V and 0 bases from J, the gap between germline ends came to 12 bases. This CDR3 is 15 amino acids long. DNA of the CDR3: TGTGCCAGCAGCTCACGGGGGCGCATGAACACTGAAGCTTTCTTT. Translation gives CASSSRGRMNTEAFF.

The CDR3: CASSFPLRTGTSGYEQYF. CDR3 DNA sequence: TGTGCCAGCAGCTTCCCCCTTAGAACCGGGACTAGCGGCTACGAGCAGTACTTC. The chain couples TRBV7-9 to TRBJ2-7; 11 nucleotides align to TRBD2. CDR1 SEHNR and CDR2 FQNEAQ come from the germline V gene (reference sequence). V lost 3 bases, J lost 3 bases, and 13 bases stayed unmatched. This CDR3 region has 18 residues.

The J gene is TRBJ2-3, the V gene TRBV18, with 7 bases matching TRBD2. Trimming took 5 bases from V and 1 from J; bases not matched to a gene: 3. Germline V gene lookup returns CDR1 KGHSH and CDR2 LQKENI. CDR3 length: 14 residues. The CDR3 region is CASSGSGGTDTQYF. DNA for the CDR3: TGTGCCAGCTCAGGGAGCGGGGGCACAGATACGCAGTATTTT. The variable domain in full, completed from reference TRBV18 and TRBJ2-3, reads NAGVMQNPRHLVRRRGQEARLRCSPMKGHSHVYWYRQLPEEGLKFMVYLQKENIIDESGMPKERFSAEFPKEGPSILRIQQVVRGDSAAYFCASSGSGGTDTQYFGPGTRLTVL.

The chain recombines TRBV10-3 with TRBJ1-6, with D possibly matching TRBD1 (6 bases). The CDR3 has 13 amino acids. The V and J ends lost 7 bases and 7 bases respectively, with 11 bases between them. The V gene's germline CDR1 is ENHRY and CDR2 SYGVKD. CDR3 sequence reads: CAIKGGGNSPLHF. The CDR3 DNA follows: TGTGCCATCAAAGGAGGGGGGAATTCACCCCTCCACTTT.

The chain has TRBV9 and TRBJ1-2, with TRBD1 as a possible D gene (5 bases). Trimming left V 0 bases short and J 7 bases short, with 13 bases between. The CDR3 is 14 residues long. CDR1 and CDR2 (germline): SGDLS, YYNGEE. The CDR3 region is CASSVEGRAGGYTF. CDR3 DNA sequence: TGTGCCAGCAGCGTAGAGGGCAGGGCTGGTGGCTACACCTTC.